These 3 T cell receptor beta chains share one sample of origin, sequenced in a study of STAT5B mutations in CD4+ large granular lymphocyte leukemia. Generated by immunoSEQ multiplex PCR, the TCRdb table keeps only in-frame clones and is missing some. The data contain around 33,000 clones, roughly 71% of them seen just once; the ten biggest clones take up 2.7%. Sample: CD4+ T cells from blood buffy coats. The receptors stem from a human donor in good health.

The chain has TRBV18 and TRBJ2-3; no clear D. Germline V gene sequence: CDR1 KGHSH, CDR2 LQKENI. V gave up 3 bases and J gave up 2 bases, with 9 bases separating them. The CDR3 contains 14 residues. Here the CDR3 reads CASSPQHYTDTQYF. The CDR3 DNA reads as TGTGCCAGCTCACCCCAACACTACACAGATACGCAGTATTTT.

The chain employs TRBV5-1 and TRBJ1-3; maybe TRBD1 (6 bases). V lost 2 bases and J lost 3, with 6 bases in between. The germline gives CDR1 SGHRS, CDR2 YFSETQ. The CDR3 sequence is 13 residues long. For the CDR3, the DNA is TGCGCCAGCAGCTTACAGGGTGGAAACACCATATATTTT. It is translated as CASSLQGGNTIYF.

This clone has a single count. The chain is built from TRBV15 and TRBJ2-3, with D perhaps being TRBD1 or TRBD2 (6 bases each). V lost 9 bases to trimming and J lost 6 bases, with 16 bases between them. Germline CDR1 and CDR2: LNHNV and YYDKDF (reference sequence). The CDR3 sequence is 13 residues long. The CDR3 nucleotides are TGTGCCACTCAACGAGGGGGAGGTGATACGCAGTATTTT. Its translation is CATQRGGGDTQYF.